The next 17 T cell receptor beta chains were all read from a single sample in a study of CD8+ T cells in alopecia areata. Sequencing templates came from extracted RNA that was reverse transcribed into cDNA. Produced via immunoSEQ multiplex PCR; TCRdb's table is partial and in-frame only. The sample lists approximately 150,000 clones; 87% were seen once. The sample here was CD8+ T cells sorted from blood, taken at week 0. All receptors come from a human donor with alopecia areata.

The rearrangement joins TRBV30 to TRBJ1-2, with D hard to call. The CDR3 runs to 11 residues. Germline CDR1 is GTSNPN and CDR2 is SVGIG (reference sequence). The ends were cut back, 7 bases at V and 8 bases at J, with 14 bases in the middle. The CDR3: CAFPGGAGYTF. Here the CDR3 DNA reads TGTGCCTTCCCCGGAGGCGCAGGCTACACCTTC. The variable domain in full, completed from reference TRBV30 and TRBJ1-2, reads SQTIHQWPATLVQPVGSPLSLECTVEGTSNPNLYWYRQAAGRGLQLLFYSVGIGQISSEVPQNLSASRPQDRQFILSSKKLLLSDSGFYLCAFPGGAGYTFGSGTRLTVV.

The sample holds a few counts of this clone. This rearrangement joins TRBV30 to TRBJ1-1, with D unresolved. This CDR3 has 11 amino acids. Germline loops: CDR1 GTSNPN, CDR2 SVGIG (reference sequence). V was pared by 2 bases and J by 4 bases, with 5 bases between. The CDR3 bases are TGTGCCTGGAGTCAAAGCACTGAAGCTTTCTTT. Protein sequence: CAWSQSTEAFF.

The chain couples TRBV19 to TRBJ2-5, with 11 bases matching TRBD1. The CDR3 extends over 17 amino acids. The V gene end was trimmed by 3 bases and the J gene end by 0 bases; junction bases not matched to a gene: 6. CDR1 is LNHDA, CDR2 SQIVND, per germline (reference sequence). CDR3: CASSIMDRGQYQETQYF. CDR3 DNA sequence: TGTGCCAGTAGTATCATGGACAGGGGGCAGTACCAAGAGACCCAGTACTTC.

The sample holds a few counts of this clone. V is TRBV7-8 and J is TRBJ2-1; TRBD2 matches at 7 bases. The germline CDR1 and CDR2 sequences are SGHVS and FQNEAQ. The CDR3 is made up of 16 amino acids. V was pared by 2 bases and J by 3 bases, with 7 bases of the junction left unmatched. The CDR3 is CASSLQTSPLYNEQFF. The DNA of the CDR3 is TGTGCCAGCAGCTTACAGACTAGCCCCCTCTACAATGAGCAGTTCTTC.

The V gene is TRBV30, the J gene TRBJ2-7; possibly TRBD1 for D (5 bases). The CDR3 covers 11 residues. In germline, CDR1 is GTSNPN, CDR2 SVGIG (reference sequence). CDR3 sequence reads: CVVGAADEQYF. The CDR3 DNA follows: TGTGTGGTAGGGGCCGCCGACGAGCAGTACTTC. The full variable domain, in which reference TRBV30 and TRBJ2-7 provide the parts outside the CDR3, is SQTIHQWPATLVQPVGSPLSLECTVEGTSNPNLYWYRQAAGRGLQLLFYSVGIGQISSEVPQNLSASRPQDRQFILSSKKLLLSDSGFYLCVVGAADEQYFGPGTRLTVT.

About this clone: Other nucleotide sequences from this sample produce the same CDR3. V gene TRBV9 combines with J gene TRBJ1-2; D is ambiguous. The germline CDR1 and CDR2 sequences are SGDLS and YYNGEE. The CDR3 contains 10 residues. V was trimmed by 3 bases and J by 8 bases, leaving 5 bases between them. CDR3 bases: TGTGCCAGCAGCGGTCTAGGCTACACCTTC. It translates to CASSGLGYTF.

The chain links TRBV23-1 to TRBJ1-2; weak D call: TRBD1 (6 bases). TRBV23-1 is flagged as an ORF with uncertain function. The CDR3 length is 16 residues. V was clipped by 0 bases and J by 4 bases, with 15 bases between them. CDR3 amino acids: CASSQSGKQGTYGYTF. The CDR3, as DNA: TGCGCCAGCAGTCAATCAGGAAAACAGGGAACCTATGGCTACACCTTC.

This clone was recorded once. This chain uses TRBV7-7 with TRBJ2-7; D possibly uses TRBD1 or TRBD2 (7 bases each). Trimming cost V 5 bases and J 3 bases, with 14 bases left between them. CDR1 and CDR2 from the germline V gene are SSHAT and FNYEAQ (reference sequence). This CDR3 contains 14 residues. CDR3 loop: CASSPGGVGYEQYF. CDR3 DNA: TGTGCCAGCAGCCCAGGGGGGGTGGGCTACGAGCAGTACTTC.

The rearrangement uses TRBV14 and TRBJ2-2, with D tentatively TRBD2 (5 bases). With 2 bases removed from V and 5 bases from J, the gap between germline ends came to 18 bases. Germline V gene lookup returns CDR1 SGHDN and CDR2 FVKESK. CDR3 size: 17 residues. The CDR3: CASSQLPRIGGTGELFF. For the CDR3, the DNA is TGTGCCAGCAGCCAACTTCCCCGGATAGGAGGTACCGGGGAGCTGTTTTTT. Variable domain in full (rest from reference TRBV14 and TRBJ2-2): EAGVTQFPSHSVIEKGQTVTLRCDPISGHDNLYWYRRVMGKEIKFLLHFVKESKQDESGMPNNRFLAERTGGTYSTLKVQPAELEDSGVYFCASSQLPRIGGTGELFFGEGSRLTVL.

V is TRBV5-1 and J is TRBJ2-1; D unclear. Germline V CDR1 and CDR2: SGHRS, YFSETQ. V dropped 1 base and J dropped 9 bases, with 26 bases sitting between them. This CDR3 has 18 amino acids. The chain's CDR3 is CASSLLSLSAAADSEQFF. CDR3 sequence (DNA): TGCGCCAGCAGCTTGCTATCCCTCAGCGCCGCGGCGGATTCTGAGCAGTTCTTC.

This clone turned up a few times. The V and J genes are TRBV19 and TRBJ1-1; D gene ambiguous. The CDR3 has 14 amino acids. V dropped 9 bases and J dropped 4 bases, with 18 bases sitting between them. The germline CDR1 and CDR2 sequences are LNHDA and SQIVND (reference sequence). Written as DNA, the CDR3 is TGTGCCAGCTTTTGGACGGGAGGGAGCACTGAAGCTTTCTTT. Its translation is CASFWTGGSTEAFF.

The V call is TRBV9, the J call TRBJ2-7, with D perhaps matching TRBD1 (6 bases). Between the trimmed V and J ends, which lost 4 bases and 5 bases, there was a span of 16 bases. Germline V lookup: CDR1 SGDLS, CDR2 YYNGEE. This CDR3 is 14 amino acids long. The CDR3, as DNA: TGTGCCAGCAGCTCCGGGACACCGTACCACGAGCAGTACTTC. Its translation: CASSSGTPYHEQYF.

This clone was found a few times. V gene TRBV12-2 combines with J gene TRBJ1-5; TRBD1 is the table's D call and was not checked against the DNA. TRBV12-2 corresponds to a pseudogene. The CDR3 extends over 17 amino acids. The CDR3 sequence: CASREGQGVKSNQPQHF. The CDR3 DNA follows: TGTGCAAGTCGCGAAGGACAGGGTGTTAAGAGCAATCAGCCCCAGCATTTT.

This chain connects TRBV6-6 to TRBJ1-2; 8 nucleotides line up with TRBD1. The V gene end was trimmed by 8 bases and the J gene end by 3 bases; junction bases not matched to a gene: 11. Germline-derived CDR1 and CDR2 are MNHNY and SVGAGI (reference sequence). This CDR3 spans 15 amino acids. CDR3 bases: TGTGCCAGCGCCACGAGGCAGGGGGCGGACTATGGCTACACCTTC. This translates into CASATRQGADYGYTF.

This chain links TRBV25-1 with TRBJ2-7; D gene unclear. CDR1 MGHDK and CDR2 SYGVNS come from the germline V gene. V lost 6 bases and J lost 0, with 12 bases in between. This CDR3 comprises 14 residues. The CDR3 spells CASSLMASSYEQYF. CDR3 sequence (DNA): TGTGCCAGCAGCCTCATGGCCAGCTCCTACGAGCAGTACTTC.

This chain's CDR3 is CSVPQGSGELFF. The CDR3, as DNA: TGCAGCGTCCCACAGGGATCCGGGGAGCTGTTTTTT. J is TRBJ2-2 and V is TRBV29-1; D may be TRBD1 (6 bases). The CDR3 sequence is 12 residues long. The germline gives CDR1 SQVTM, CDR2 ANQGSEA. Between the trimmed V and J ends, which lost 6 bases and 6 bases, there was a span of 11 bases.

In this sample, this clone turned up once. The genes are TRBV4-1 and TRBJ1-1; the D gene is possibly TRBD1 (5 bases). The germline V gene encodes CDR1 MGHRA and CDR2 YSYEKL. With 4 bases removed from V and 4 bases from J, the gap between germline ends came to 16 bases. CDR3 size: 15 residues. CDR3 sequence reads: CASSPGLVAGTEAFF. The CDR3 DNA reads TGCGCCAGCAGCCCGGGGCTTGTGGCGGGCACTGAAGCTTTCTTT.